This TCR beta chain was found in a study of shared clonotypes between healthy human individuals. V was cut by 3 bases and J by 4 bases, with 12 bases left in between. The CDR3 sequence is 14 residues long. CDR1 and CDR2 from the germline V gene are KGHSH and LQKENI. Only in-frame clones appear in the TCRdb table, and some are missing; sequencing was by immunoSEQ multiplex PCR. The top ten hold 0.36% of the sample, which has about 2.4 million clones, 93% seen once. This chain links TRBV18 with TRBJ2-5; D might be TRBD1 or TRBD2, each matching 5 bases. This sequence was found in a man younger than 35 in good health. Some clones in this sample may be carry-over from other donors' samples. Material: naive CD4+ T cells from PBMCs. The subset here: CD45RA+ positively selected. The CDR3 here is CASSPNTGPETQYF. The CDR3 DNA reads TGTGCCAGCTCACCTAATACGGGGCCAGAGACCCAGTACTTC.